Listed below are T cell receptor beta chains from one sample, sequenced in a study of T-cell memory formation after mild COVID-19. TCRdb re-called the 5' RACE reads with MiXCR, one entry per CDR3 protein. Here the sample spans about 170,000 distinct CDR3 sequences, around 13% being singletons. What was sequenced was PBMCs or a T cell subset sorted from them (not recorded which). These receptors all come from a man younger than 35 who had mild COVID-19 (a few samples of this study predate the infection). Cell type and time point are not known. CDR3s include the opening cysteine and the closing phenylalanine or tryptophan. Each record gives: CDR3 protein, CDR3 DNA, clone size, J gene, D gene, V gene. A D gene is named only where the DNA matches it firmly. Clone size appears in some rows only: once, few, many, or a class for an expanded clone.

CDR3aa: CASSGTLNTEAFF; CDR3nt: TGTGCCAGCAGCGGGACTCTTAACACTGAAGCTTTCTTT; abundance: -; j_gene: TRBJ1-1; d_gene: -; v_gene: TRBV7-2
CDR3aa: CASSYSTTAHIQYF; CDR3nt: TGTGCCAGCAGTTACTCGACAACAGCCCACATTCAGTACTTC; abundance: -; j_gene: TRBJ2-4; d_gene: -; v_gene: TRBV6-6
CDR3aa: CASQGGNTIYF; CDR3nt: TGTGCCAGCCAGGGGGGAAACACCATATATTTT; abundance: few; j_gene: TRBJ1-3; d_gene: -; v_gene: TRBV6-5
CDR3aa: CASSPPASSEAFF; CDR3nt: TGTGCCAGCAGCCCACCCGCTTCGTCCGAAGCTTTCTTT; abundance: few; j_gene: TRBJ1-1; d_gene: -; v_gene: TRBV7-9
CDR3aa: CASSWTRTIVRELLAKNIQYF; CDR3nt: TGTGCCAGCAGTTGGACCCGAACAATCGTAAGGGAACTTTTAGCCAAAAACATTCAGTACTTC; abundance: -; j_gene: TRBJ2-4; d_gene: -; v_gene: TRBV6-2/TRBV6-3
CDR3aa: CASSFSGRPSVFMNTEAFF; CDR3nt: TGTGCCAGCAGTTTCAGCGGCCGTCCTTCAGTATTCATGAACACTGAAGCTTTCTTT; abundance: -; j_gene: TRBJ1-1; d_gene: -; v_gene: TRBV12-3/TRBV12-4
CDR3aa: CASRKVASGEKLFF; CDR3nt: TGTGCCAGTAGAAAAGTGGCCAGCGGAGAAAAACTGTTTTTT; abundance: -; j_gene: TRBJ1-4; d_gene: -; v_gene: TRBV19
CDR3aa: CASSFGPSSSPLHF; CDR3nt: TGTGCCAGCAGCTTTGGGCCGTCCTCCTCACCCCTCCACTTT; abundance: -; j_gene: TRBJ1-6; d_gene: -; v_gene: TRBV7-3
CDR3aa: CSVEGGRGGYTF; CDR3nt: TGCAGCGTTGAAGGAGGGAGGGGAGGCTACACCTTC; abundance: few; j_gene: TRBJ1-2; d_gene: -; v_gene: TRBV29-1
CDR3aa: CASSLRGRFSGNTIYF; CDR3nt: TGTGCCAGCAGTCTCCGCGGCCGCTTCTCTGGAAACACCATATATTTT; abundance: -; j_gene: TRBJ1-3; d_gene: -; v_gene: TRBV6-6
CDR3aa: CSARALGGFTEAFF; CDR3nt: TGCAGTGCTAGAGCCCTGGGGGGATTCACTGAAGCTTTCTTT; abundance: -; j_gene: TRBJ1-1; d_gene: -; v_gene: TRBV20-1
CDR3aa: CSAPTSGGAGNEQFF; CDR3nt: TGCAGTGCACCGACTAGCGGGGGGGCCGGCAATGAGCAGTTCTTC; abundance: -; j_gene: TRBJ2-1; d_gene: TRBD2; v_gene: TRBV20-1
CDR3aa: CASSLAGGVETQYF; CDR3nt: TGTGCCAGCAGCTTAGCAGGGGGGGTAGAGACCCAGTACTTC; abundance: many; j_gene: TRBJ2-5; d_gene: -; v_gene: TRBV7-2
CDR3aa: CASSPDRIYEQYF; CDR3nt: TGTGCCAGCAGCCCCGATAGAATCTACGAGCAGTACTTC; abundance: -; j_gene: TRBJ2-7; d_gene: -; v_gene: TRBV6-6
CDR3aa: CASSSYTRQETQYF; CDR3nt: TGTGCCAGCAGCTCATACACCCGACAAGAGACCCAGTACTTC; abundance: -; j_gene: TRBJ2-5; d_gene: -; v_gene: TRBV7-2
CDR3aa: CASSLVGGASNQPQHF; CDR3nt: TGTGCCAGCAGCTTAGTCGGGGGGGCAAGCAATCAGCCCCAGCATTTT; abundance: few; j_gene: TRBJ1-5; d_gene: -; v_gene: TRBV7-2
CDR3aa: CASSPGQANTGELFF; CDR3nt: TGTGCCAGCAGCCCGGGACAAGCGAACACCGGGGAGCTGTTTTTT; abundance: -; j_gene: TRBJ2-2; d_gene: -; v_gene: TRBV14
CDR3aa: CASSLEQTINEKLFF; CDR3nt: TGTGCCAGCAGCCTGGAGCAAACGATTAATGAAAAACTGTTTTTT; abundance: -; j_gene: TRBJ1-4; d_gene: -; v_gene: TRBV4-2
CDR3aa: CASSSGTGGETQYF; CDR3nt: TGTGCCAGCAGCTCCGGGACAGGGGGGGAGACCCAGTACTTC; abundance: many; j_gene: TRBJ2-5; d_gene: TRBD1; v_gene: TRBV5-1
CDR3aa: CASGLVNGPGAYEQYF; CDR3nt: TGTGCTAGTGGTTTGGTAAATGGTCCGGGGGCCTACGAGCAGTACTTC; abundance: few; j_gene: TRBJ2-7; d_gene: -; v_gene: TRBV12-5
CDR3aa: CASSPLGIPGDTQYF; CDR3nt: TGTGCCAGCAGCCCCCTGGGTATTCCAGGCGATACGCAGTATTTT; abundance: -; j_gene: TRBJ2-3; d_gene: -; v_gene: TRBV2
CDR3aa: CASSLSGPKDTQYF; CDR3nt: TGCGCCAGCAGCTTGTCTGGGCCCAAAGATACGCAGTATTTT; abundance: few; j_gene: TRBJ2-3; d_gene: -; v_gene: TRBV5-1
CDR3aa: CAWSLRGGETQYF; CDR3nt: TGTGCCTGGAGTCTGCGGGGGGGAGAGACCCAGTACTTC; abundance: -; j_gene: TRBJ2-5; d_gene: TRBD2; v_gene: TRBV30
CDR3aa: CASSLGPSSRDTYEQYF; CDR3nt: TGTGCCAGCAGCTTAGGGCCGTCCTCACGTGATACCTACGAGCAGTACTTC; abundance: few; j_gene: TRBJ2-7; d_gene: -; v_gene: TRBV7-6
CDR3aa: CASSSGGQTEAFF; CDR3nt: TGTGCCAGCAGCTCGGGGGGACAGACAGAAGCTTTCTTT; abundance: -; j_gene: TRBJ1-1; d_gene: TRBD1; v_gene: TRBV7-9
CDR3aa: CASSRTGISPKLFF; CDR3nt: TGTGCCAGCAGCCGGACAGGGATTTCCCCAAAACTGTTTTTT; abundance: many; j_gene: TRBJ1-4; d_gene: TRBD1; v_gene: TRBV7-2
CDR3aa: CATNGVFQGTGNTIYF; CDR3nt: TGTGCCACCAACGGAGTTTTCCAGGGAACTGGAAACACCATATATTTT; abundance: -; j_gene: TRBJ1-3; d_gene: -; v_gene: TRBV24-1
CDR3aa: CASSLNNRVSVLEFF; CDR3nt: TGTGCCAGCAGCTTAAACAACAGGGTGTCTGTTCTGGAGTTCTTC; abundance: -; j_gene: TRBJ2-1; d_gene: -; v_gene: TRBV7-6
CDR3aa: CSVDRNTGELFF; CDR3nt: TGCAGCGTGGACAGAAACACCGGGGAGCTGTTTTTT; abundance: -; j_gene: TRBJ2-2; d_gene: -; v_gene: TRBV29-1
CDR3aa: CASSLAGRAYGYTF; CDR3nt: TGTGCCAGCAGCTTAGCGGGGCGGGCCTATGGCTACACCTTC; abundance: few; j_gene: TRBJ1-2; d_gene: -; v_gene: TRBV7-2
CDR3aa: CASSLVRGLSHGYTF; CDR3nt: TGTGCCAGCAGTTTGGTCCGGGGGTTGAGTCATGGCTACACCTTC; abundance: few; j_gene: TRBJ1-2; d_gene: -; v_gene: TRBV12-3/TRBV12-4
CDR3aa: CASSSTSDTQYF; CDR3nt: TGTGCCAGCAGTTCCACCAGTGATACGCAGTATTTT; abundance: -; j_gene: TRBJ2-3; d_gene: -; v_gene: TRBV28
CDR3aa: CASSLEGVAGGYTF; CDR3nt: TGTGCCAGCAGCTTAGAAGGCGTTGCGGGTGGCTACACCTTC; abundance: -; j_gene: TRBJ1-2; d_gene: -; v_gene: TRBV7-9
CDR3aa: CASSSQGSQPQHF; CDR3nt: TGTGCCAGCAGTTCTCAGGGATCCCAGCCCCAGCATTTT; abundance: -; j_gene: TRBJ1-5; d_gene: -; v_gene: TRBV27
CDR3aa: CASSRLGQLNEKLFF; CDR3nt: TGTGCCAGCAGTCGCCTGGGACAACTTAATGAAAAACTGTTTTTT; abundance: -; j_gene: TRBJ1-4; d_gene: -; v_gene: TRBV6-2/TRBV6-3
CDR3aa: CATRQRGAEDTQYF; CDR3nt: TGTGCCACCCGCCAACGGGGGGCGGAAGATACGCAGTATTTT; abundance: -; j_gene: TRBJ2-3; d_gene: -; v_gene: TRBV10-3
CDR3aa: CASSSQVMNTEAFF; CDR3nt: TGTGCCAGCAGCTCACAAGTCATGAACACTGAAGCTTTCTTT; abundance: -; j_gene: TRBJ1-1; d_gene: -; v_gene: TRBV11-2
CDR3aa: CAISPDSRGGYTF; CDR3nt: TGTGCCATCAGCCCGGACTCCCGGGGGGGCTACACCTTC; abundance: -; j_gene: TRBJ1-2; d_gene: -; v_gene: TRBV10-3
CDR3aa: CSVRVSRGVETQYF; CDR3nt: TGCAGCGTGAGGGTCTCCAGGGGCGTGGAGACCCAGTACTTC; abundance: -; j_gene: TRBJ2-5; d_gene: -; v_gene: TRBV29-1
CDR3aa: CASSLPANQETQYF; CDR3nt: TGTGCCAGCAGCTTACCGGCAAATCAAGAGACCCAGTACTTC; abundance: few; j_gene: TRBJ2-5; d_gene: -; v_gene: TRBV5-4
CDR3aa: CASRAGTRGDYGYTF; CDR3nt: TGTGCCAGCAGAGCGGGAACGAGGGGAGACTATGGCTACACCTTC; abundance: few; j_gene: TRBJ1-2; d_gene: -; v_gene: TRBV6-5
CDR3aa: CASSFGGSSPLHF; CDR3nt: TGCGCCAGCAGCTTTGGGGGGAGTTCACCCCTCCACTTT; abundance: -; j_gene: TRBJ1-6; d_gene: -; v_gene: TRBV5-1
CDR3aa: CASSYLGQGGQFF; CDR3nt: TGTGCCAGCAGTTACCTGGGACAGGGTGGGCAGTTCTTC; abundance: few; j_gene: TRBJ2-1; d_gene: TRBD1; v_gene: TRBV6-5
CDR3aa: CSAEGETSYNSPLHF; CDR3nt: TGCAGTGCTGAGGGGGAGACCTCCTATAATTCACCCCTCCACTTT; abundance: few; j_gene: TRBJ1-6; d_gene: -; v_gene: TRBV20-1
CDR3aa: CASSLGDGRGKTQYF; CDR3nt: TGTGCCAGCAGCTTAGGAGACGGACGGGGAAAGACCCAGTACTTC; abundance: few; j_gene: TRBJ2-5; d_gene: -; v_gene: TRBV7-9
CDR3aa: CASSFSSGREETQYF; CDR3nt: TGCGCCAGCAGCTTTTCTTCCGGACGAGAAGAGACCCAGTACTTC; abundance: few; j_gene: TRBJ2-5; d_gene: -; v_gene: TRBV5-1
CDR3aa: CASQRGATGQETQYF; CDR3nt: TGTGCCAGCCAACGGGGGGCGACCGGCCAAGAGACCCAGTACTTC; abundance: -; j_gene: TRBJ2-5; d_gene: -; v_gene: TRBV18